This entry lists 26 T cell receptor beta chains sequenced from one sample in a study of T-cell memory formation after mild COVID-19. TCRdb reanalysed the 5' RACE reads using MiXCR and keeps one entry per CDR3 protein. This sample has 150,000 to 200,000 distinct CDR3 sequences; 13% to 15% occur once, and the top ten carry 12% to 15%. Sequencing was done on a sample of PBMCs or a T cell subset sorted from them (not recorded which). These receptors all stem from an adult woman who had mild COVID-19 (a few samples of this study predate the infection). Cell type and time point are not known.

This clonotype was seen a few times. The chain uses TRBV5-1 and TRBJ2-7; TRBD1 agrees at 9 bases. Germline V gene sequence: CDR1 SGHRS, CDR2 YFSETQ. The V and J ends lost 5 bases and 5 bases, in that order; junction bases with no gene match: 5. The CDR3 is 13 amino acids. The CDR3 loop is CASRTGGINEQYF. CDR3 in DNA: TGCGCCAGCAGGACAGGGGGAATCAACGAGCAGTACTTC.

This clonotype showed up many times. This sequence joins TRBV27 and TRBJ2-1; D perhaps matches TRBD1 (5 bases). Between the trimmed V and J ends, which lost 2 bases and 3 bases, there was a span of 11 bases. CDR1 is MNHEY and CDR2 is SMNVEV in the germline V gene (reference sequence). The CDR3 length is 15 residues. The CDR3 DNA follows: TGTGCCAGCAGTTTACCGCCAGGGCACTACAATGAGCAGTTCTTC. Translating it yields CASSLPPGHYNEQFF.

This clonotype has a handful of counts. The V call is TRBV19, the J call TRBJ2-1, with 14 bases fitting TRBD2. Germline loops: CDR1 LNHDA, CDR2 SQIVND (reference sequence). This CDR3 spans 17 amino acids. The J segment lost 4 bases and the V segment lost 5 bases, leaving 7 bases of the junction unmatched. CDR3 region: CASSLRLAGGLYNEQFF. The DNA of the CDR3 is TGTGCCAGTAGTCTTCGACTAGCGGGAGGGCTGTACAATGAGCAGTTCTTC.

This rearrangement joins TRBV2 to TRBJ2-3; D possibly corresponds to TRBD2 (5 bases). Germline loops: CDR1 SNHLY, CDR2 FYNNEI. The CDR3 sequence is 13 residues long. Trimming shortened V by 8 bases and J by 3 bases, and 12 bases separated the two germline ends. CDR3 DNA: TGTGCCAGCGGAGACTGGGAGACAGATACGCAGTATTTT. Its translation is CASGDWETDTQYF.

This clonotype was seen only a few times. The chain is built from TRBV20-1 and TRBJ1-2; D gene ambiguous. This CDR3 is built from 11 residues. The germline V and J ends were trimmed by 0 bases and 8 bases, with 7 bases remaining between them. Germline V lookup: CDR1 DFQATT, CDR2 SNEGSKA (reference sequence). The CDR3 sequence: CSARDTRGYTF. The CDR3 bases are TGCAGTGCTAGAGATACGAGAGGCTACACCTTC.

Worth noting for this clonotype: The junction does not match germline at one end; this may be a read error. The CDR3 protein is CASSYSRSGQGAGNTIYF. CDR3 DNA: TGTGCCAGCAGTTACTCCCGCTCGGGACAGGGGGCTGGGAACACCATATATTTT. The chain joins TRBV6-5 to TRBJ1-3; 12 bases are a match to TRBD1. The CDR3 runs 18 residues. In germline, CDR1 is MNHEY, CDR2 SVGAGI.

This clonotype appeared a few times. The genes are TRBV12-3 or TRBV12-4 and TRBJ1-2; perhaps TRBD1 as D (5 bases). The CDR3 has 13 residues. Deletions cut 4 bases from V and 9 bases from J, with 15 bases between. CDR3 loop: CASSSGPTYRYTF. The CDR3 bases are TGTGCCAGCAGTTCGGGACCTACGTATCGCTACACCTTC.

This clonotype occurred a few times. The CDR3 region has the DNA TGTGCCAGCAGCTATAGAGCCGGTCTGGACCTAGCCAAAAACATTCAGTACTTC. Its translation is CASSYRAGLDLAKNIQYF. This chain joins TRBV7-9 and TRBJ2-4; D unclear. The germline V gene encodes CDR1 SEHNR and CDR2 FQNEAQ (reference sequence). The CDR3 loop spans 18 amino acids. Trimming removed 4 bases at V and 0 bases at J, with 19 bases between.

The V gene is TRBV12-3 or TRBV12-4, the J gene TRBJ2-1; 10 bases map to TRBD1. Losses at the gene ends were 6 bases for V and 2 bases for J; bases not matched to a gene: 1. The CDR3 is 14 residues long. The CDR3 DNA reads as TGTGCCAGCAGGACAGGGGGCACCTACAATGAGCAGTTCTTC. Its translation: CASRTGGTYNEQFF.

This clonotype was picked up a small number of times. J is TRBJ2-3 and V is TRBV30, with 8 bases matching TRBD1. Trimming at V came to 1 base and at J to 5 bases, leaving 5 bases not matched to a gene. Germline V gene data show CDR1 as GTSNPN and CDR2 as SVGIG (reference sequence). This CDR3 spans 14 amino acids. This CDR3 is CAWSAGGMIDTQYF. CDR3 bases: TGTGCCTGGAGTGCAGGGGGCATGATAGATACGCAGTATTTT.

The chain recombines TRBV5-4 with TRBJ2-7; a weak D match, TRBD2 (5 bases). The V end was cut by 4 bases, the J end by 3 bases, with 14 bases between. Germline V gives CDR1 SGHNT, CDR2 YYREEE (reference sequence). This CDR3 has 14 amino acids. This chain's CDR3 is CASSPTASGYEQYF. The CDR3 DNA is TGTGCCAGCAGCCCTACAGCGAGCGGCTACGAGCAGTACTTC. Filled out from reference TRBV5-4 and TRBJ2-7, the complete variable domain reads ETGVTQSPTHLIKTRGQQVTLRCSSQSGHNTVSWYQQALGQGPQFIFQYYREEENGRGNFPPRFSGLQFPNYSSELNVNALELDDSALYLCASSPTASGYEQYFGPGTRLTVT.

This sequence joins TRBV20-1 and TRBJ2-1; D may be TRBD2 (5 bases). This CDR3 region has 15 residues. Germline CDR1 DFQATT, CDR2 SNEGSKA (reference sequence). Between the trimmed V and J ends, which lost 0 bases and 3 bases, there was a span of 12 bases. The CDR3 reads CSARDPYGLYNEQFF. The CDR3 coding sequence is TGCAGTGCTAGAGATCCCTACGGACTCTACAATGAGCAGTTCTTC.

This clonotype has more than one count but fewer than ten. The J gene is TRBJ1-1, the V gene TRBV20-1, with D possibly being TRBD1 (5 bases). The CDR3 extends over 11 amino acids. Germline CDR1 is DFQATT and CDR2 is SNEGSKA (reference sequence). The CDR3 here is CRGRGSTEAFF. The CDR3 bases are TGCAGAGGAAGGGGATCCACTGAAGCTTTCTTT.

Only a few counts were recorded for this clonotype. The genes are TRBV29-1 and TRBJ2-6; 7 positions match TRBD1. The CDR3 loop spans 19 amino acids. After removal of 6 bases from V and 0 bases from J, the junction contained 17 bases not matched to a gene. Germline V gene sequence: CDR1 SQVTM, CDR2 ANQGSEA. The CDR3 nucleotides are TGCAGCGTGGATGAACAGGGGACGGCTGGGGTCTCTGGGGCCAACGTCCTGACTTTC. Translation: CSVDEQGTAGVSGANVLTF.

This clonotype was detected ten times or more. V is TRBV4-2 and J is TRBJ2-7, with 7 bases that match TRBD2. Germline V CDR1 and CDR2: LGHNA, YNFKEQ. The CDR3 has 14 amino acids. V gave up 1 base and J gave up 3 bases; unmatched junction bases: 3. The CDR3: CASSQGSGGYEQYF. The CDR3 DNA reads as TGTGCCAGCAGCCAAGGATCGGGGGGCTACGAGCAGTACTTC.

The CDR3 sequence is CASSLAGTSYEQYF. The DNA for the CDR3 is TGTGCCAGCAGCTTAGCCGGGACGTCCTACGAGCAGTACTTC. V is TRBV7-9 and J is TRBJ2-7; either TRBD1 or TRBD2 may fit D (5 bases each). CDR3 length: 14 residues. V was clipped by 0 bases and J by 1 base, with 7 bases between them. The germline gives CDR1 SEHNR, CDR2 FQNEAQ (reference sequence).

This clonotype was picked up a small number of times. J is TRBJ2-2 and V is TRBV6-5; 11 nucleotides align to TRBD2. The CDR3 length is 14 residues. J lost 5 bases, V lost 6 bases, and 2 bases had no gene match. In germline, CDR1 is MNHEY, CDR2 SVGAGI. CDR3 protein: CASRPSGRTGELFF. For the CDR3, the DNA is TGTGCCAGCAGACCTAGCGGGAGGACCGGGGAGCTGTTTTTT.

This clonotype has a handful of counts. CDR3 residues: CSVSSRANHEQYF. The CDR3 nucleotides read TGCAGCGTATCCTCACGGGCGAATCACGAGCAGTACTTC. J is TRBJ2-7 and V is TRBV29-1; D gene uncertain. Germline V gene data show CDR1 as SQVTM and CDR2 as ANQGSEA. Between the trimmed V and J ends, which lost 6 bases and 5 bases, there was a span of 17 bases. This CDR3 is built from 13 residues.

This clonotype has just a few counts. The chain recombines TRBV5-1 with TRBJ1-3, with 7 nucleotides matching TRBD1. V gave up 5 bases and J gave up 4 bases; unmatched junction bases: 12. This CDR3 is built from 16 residues. The germline CDR1 and CDR2 sequences are SGHRS and YFSETQ. The CDR3 nucleotides read TGCGCCAGCAGATCTACCGACAGGGTTACAGGAAACACCATATATTTT. Encoded protein: CASRSTDRVTGNTIYF. Supplemented by reference TRBV5-1 and TRBJ1-3, the full variable domain reads KAGVTQTPRYLIKTRGQQVTLSCSPISGHRSVSWYQQTPGQGLQFLFEYFSETQRNKGNFPGRFSGRQFSNSRSEMNVSTLELGDSALYLCASRSTDRVTGNTIYFGEGSWLTVV.

This clonotype was recorded a few times. The chain couples TRBV5-1 to TRBJ2-2, with 8 bases aligning to TRBD2. This CDR3 comprises 15 residues. V lost 4 bases, J lost 4 bases, and 6 bases stayed unmatched. Germline V CDR1 and CDR2: SGHRS, YFSETQ. Here the CDR3 DNA reads TGCGCCAGCAGCCCGACGGGGGGGGTCACCGGGGAGCTGTTTTTT. Protein sequence: CASSPTGGVTGELFF.

The chain is built from TRBV9 and TRBJ2-1; TRBD2 aligns across 12 bases. The CDR3 extends over 17 amino acids. CDR1 SGDLS and CDR2 YYNGEE come from the germline V gene. V lost 4 bases to trimming and J lost 4 bases; unmatched junction nucleotides: 9. For the CDR3, the DNA is TGTGCCAGCAGCCTCCTAGGGACTAGCGGGCATTACAATGAGCAGTTCTTC. Translated: CASSLLGTSGHYNEQFF.

There are a few counts of this clonotype. This chain joins TRBV7-2 and TRBJ2-3; D not certain. Trimming pared 1 base from V and 1 base from J, leaving 9 bases between. The germline gives CDR1 SGHTA, CDR2 FQGNSA. The CDR3 runs to 15 residues. CDR3 in DNA: TGTGCCAGCAGCTTAGACATGCCGCGCACAGATACGCAGTATTTT. This gives the protein CASSLDMPRTDTQYF.

V is TRBV5-6 and J is TRBJ2-2; 7 nucleotides align to TRBD1. There are 17 residues in the CDR3. The V and J ends lost 4 bases and 5 bases, in that order; junction bases with no gene match: 14. Germline assignment: CDR1 SGHDT and CDR2 YYEEEE. The CDR3 bases are TGTGCCAGCAGCCCCTGGGGTCAAGGGGGCCGGACCGGGGAGCTGTTTTTT. It specifies CASSPWGQGGRTGELFF.

There are a few counts of this clonotype. V usage is TRBV20-1 and J usage is TRBJ1-1; D unclear. Germline V CDR1 and CDR2: DFQATT, SNEGSKA (reference sequence). V gave up 3 bases and J gave up 3 bases, with 17 bases separating them. The CDR3 spans 15 residues. CDR3 in DNA: TGCAGTGCTAGTCAAGGAGTCTGGGATCACACTGAAGCTTTCTTT. Its translation is CSASQGVWDHTEAFF.

The chain uses TRBV20-1 and TRBJ1-5; D ambiguous. CDR1 is DFQATT and CDR2 is SNEGSKA in the germline V gene (reference sequence). The V gene lost 0 bases and the J gene lost 0 bases, with 15 bases spanning the gap. The CDR3 runs to 17 residues. CDR3: CSARDSQRGDSNQPQHF. The CDR3 region has the DNA TGCAGTGCTAGAGATTCCCAACGCGGGGATAGCAATCAGCCCCAGCATTTT.

The CDR3 bases are TGCAGTGCTAGAGATCCGCTTGCCGCCAGGGGGCTCGAGCACGAGCAGTACTTC. Amino acid sequence: CSARDPLAARGLEHEQYF. The rearrangement links TRBV20-1 to TRBJ2-7; 8 bases map to TRBD1. The trim removed 0 bases at V and 5 bases at J, leaving 18 bases unmatched. The CDR3 extends over 18 amino acids. Per germline, CDR1 DFQATT and CDR2 SNEGSKA (reference sequence).